Listed below are T cell receptor beta chains from one sample, sequenced in a study of CD8 T cells in ankylosing spondylitis. TCRdb called the 5' RACE reads again in MiXCR, with one record for every CDR3 protein. The sample includes roughly 370,000 distinct CDR3 sequences, around 24% of them seen just once. What was sequenced was blood, either unsorted or a sorted T cell fraction (not recorded which). Receptors originate from a male donor with ankylosing spondylitis. CDR3s include the opening cysteine and the closing phenylalanine or tryptophan. D genes are given only for firm matches. Size tells how often a clone was seen (once, few, many) or the class of an expanded clone, and some rows leave it out.

TRBV12-3/TRBV12-4	few	TRBD2	TRBJ2-7	TGTGCCAGCGGGGAGGGCAAGACCTACGAGCAGTACTTC	CASGEGKTYEQYF
TRBV28	-	-	TRBJ2-1	TGTGCCAGCCCCCCAGGGCCCCCGAGCTCCTACAATGAGCAGTTCTTC	CASPPGPPSSYNEQFF
TRBV4-1	-	TRBD2	TRBJ2-7	TGCGCCAGCAGCCAGACTAGCGGGAGGTCCTACGAGCAGTACTTC	CASSQTSGRSYEQYF
TRBV12-3/TRBV12-4	many	-	TRBJ2-3	TGTGCCAGCAGTTTATGGGATACGCAGTATTTT	CASSLWDTQYF
TRBV9	few	TRBD2	TRBJ2-1	TGTGCCAGCAGCCTTCGACTAGCGGGAGTAAACAATGAGCAGTTCTTC	CASSLRLAGVNNEQFF
TRBV5-1	-	-	TRBJ1-5	TGCGCCAGCAGCTTGGGGGGGATGAATCAGCCCCAGCATTTT	CASSLGGMNQPQHF
TRBV7-3	-	TRBD1	TRBJ1-6	TGTGCCAGCAGCGCGACAGGGCTCTATAATTCACCCCTCCACTTT	CASSATGLYNSPLHF
TRBV7-8	few	-	TRBJ1-5	TGTGCCAGCAGCTTAGATGGAGGTCAGCCCCAGCATTTT	CASSLDGGQPQHF
TRBV30	few	TRBD2	TRBJ2-7	TGTGCCTGGAGTGTAACTAGCGGGAGATACGAGCAGTACTTC	CAWSVTSGRYEQYF
TRBV12-3/TRBV12-4	many	TRBD1	TRBJ1-2	TGTGCCAGCACCCCGGACAGGGGGGTTCGGGGCTACACCTTC	CASTPDRGVRGYTF
TRBV7-2	-	-	TRBJ1-2	TGTGCCAGCAGCTCAAACCGGGCCCGGAACCCCTTAGGAGACTACACCTTC	CASSSNRARNPLGDYTF
TRBV12-3/TRBV12-4	-	-	TRBJ2-3	TGTGCCAGCTCGGCGGCTAGCACAGATACGCAGTATTTT	CASSAASTDTQYF
TRBV20-1	few	-	TRBJ2-3	TGCAGTGCTAGGGATCAAGTAGCGGGCACAGATACGCAGTATTTT	CSARDQVAGTDTQYF
TRBV7-6	-	-	TRBJ2-1	TGTGCCAGCAGCCCCGCCCCGGGGGCCGGCAATGAGCAGTTCTTC	CASSPAPGAGNEQFF
TRBV2	-	-	TRBJ2-3	TGTGCCAGCAGTGCCATGCGTAGCACAGATACGCAGTATTTT	CASSAMRSTDTQYF
TRBV20-1	-	-	TRBJ2-5	TGCAGCCCCGGCGACGCGACCCAGGGGAAGACCCAGTACTTC	CSPGDATQGKTQYF
TRBV5-1	-	TRBD1	TRBJ1-3	TGCGCCAGCAGCTCGGGACAGGATGGAAACACCATATATTTT	CASSSGQDGNTIYF
TRBV12-3/TRBV12-4	-	-	TRBJ2-7	TGTGCCAGCAGTTTGGGAGCGGACATCTCCTACGAGCAGTACTTC	CASSLGADISYEQYF
TRBV7-9	few	-	TRBJ1-3	TGTGCCAGCAGTGGTCGGGATAGCTCTGGAAACACCATATATTTT	CASSGRDSSGNTIYF
TRBV14	-	-	TRBJ2-3	TGTGCCAGCAGCCGCAGGGAGACAGATACGCAGTATTTT	CASSRRETDTQYF
TRBV25-1	few	TRBD1	TRBJ2-2	TGTGCCAGCAGTGGTAGACAGGGGAACACCGGGGAGCTGTTTTTT	CASSGRQGNTGELFF
TRBV5-5	-	-	TRBJ2-1	TGTGCCAGCAGCTTGCACCGTCTTAACAATGAGCAGTTCTTC	CASSLHRLNNEQFF
TRBV4-2	few	-	TRBJ1-1	TGTGCCAGCAGCCATGCGAGGGGGACGGCTGAAGCTTTCTTT	CASSHARGTAEAFF
TRBV15	few	TRBD2	TRBJ2-1	TGTGCCACCAGGGGACTAGCGGGAGTTCCTGATGAGCAGTTCTTC	CATRGLAGVPDEQFF
TRBV12-3/TRBV12-4	-	-	TRBJ1-1	TGTGCCAGCTCTACGGGGGTGTCTGAAGCTTTCTTT	CASSTGVSEAFF
TRBV2	-	TRBD1	TRBJ2-2	TGTGCCAGCAGAGACCGGGACAGGGGGCTCGGGGAGCTGTTTTTT	CASRDRDRGLGELFF
TRBV7-9	many	-	TRBJ1-1	TGTGCCAGCAGCTTAATGGGAATTGGCACTGAAGCTTTCTTT	CASSLMGIGTEAFF
TRBV11-2	-	TRBD1	TRBJ2-5	TGTGCCAGCAGCTTAGTCGGGACAGGGGAAGAGACCCAGTACTTC	CASSLVGTGEETQYF
TRBV20-1	few	-	TRBJ1-5	TGCAGTGCTCAGTATGCAGTTAGCAATCAGCCCCAGCATTTT	CSAQYAVSNQPQHF
TRBV7-9	few	-	TRBJ2-3	TGTGCCAGCAGCTCCGGACTAAGCGGGCACACAGATACGCAGTATTTT	CASSSGLSGHTDTQYF
TRBV12-3/TRBV12-4	few	-	TRBJ2-1	TGTGCCAGCAGCCAGACTGGCCGGGGGAGGTATGAGCAGTTCTTC	CASSQTGRGRYEQFF
TRBV6-1	-	-	TRBJ1-3	TGTGCCAGCAGTGATATGAGTATCTCTGGAAACACCATATATTTT	CASSDMSISGNTIYF